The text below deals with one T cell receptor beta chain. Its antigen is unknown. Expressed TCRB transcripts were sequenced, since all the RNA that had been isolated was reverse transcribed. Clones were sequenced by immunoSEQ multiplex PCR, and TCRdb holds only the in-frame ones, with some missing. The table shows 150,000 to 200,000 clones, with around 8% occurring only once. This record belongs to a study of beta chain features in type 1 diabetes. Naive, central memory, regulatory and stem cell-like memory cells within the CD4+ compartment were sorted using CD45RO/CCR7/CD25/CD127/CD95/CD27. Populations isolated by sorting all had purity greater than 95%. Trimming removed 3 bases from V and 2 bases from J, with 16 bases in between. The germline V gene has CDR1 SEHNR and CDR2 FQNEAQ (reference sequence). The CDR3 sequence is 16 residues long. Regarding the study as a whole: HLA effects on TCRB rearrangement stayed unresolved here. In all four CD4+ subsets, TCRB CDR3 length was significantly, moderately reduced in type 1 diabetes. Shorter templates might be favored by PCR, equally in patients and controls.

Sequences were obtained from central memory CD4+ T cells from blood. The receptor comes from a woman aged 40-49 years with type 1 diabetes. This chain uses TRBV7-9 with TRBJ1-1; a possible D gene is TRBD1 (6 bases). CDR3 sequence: CASSLAGGPLNTEAFF. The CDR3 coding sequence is TGTGCCAGCAGCTTGGCCGGGGGGCCTCTCAACACTGAAGCTTTCTTT.